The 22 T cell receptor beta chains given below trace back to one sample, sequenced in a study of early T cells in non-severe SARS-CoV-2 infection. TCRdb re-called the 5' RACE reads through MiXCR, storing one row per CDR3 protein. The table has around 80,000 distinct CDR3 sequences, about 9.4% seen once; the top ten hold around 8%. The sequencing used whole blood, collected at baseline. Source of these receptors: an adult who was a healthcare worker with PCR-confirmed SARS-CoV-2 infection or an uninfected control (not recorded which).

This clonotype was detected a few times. In nucleotides, the CDR3 is TGTGCCAGCAGCGTAGTGGCTAGCTCCAATGAGCAGTTCTTC. This gives the protein CASSVVASSNEQFF. The V and J genes are TRBV9 and TRBJ2-1, with a weak D call TRBD2 (5 bases). Trimming removed 0 bases at V and 6 bases at J, with 10 bases between. The length of the CDR3 is 14 residues. Germline CDR1 SGDLS, CDR2 YYNGEE. Full variable domain (rest looked up from reference TRBV9 and TRBJ2-1): DSGVTQTPKHLITATGQRVTLRCSPRSGDLSVYWYQQSLDQGLQFLIQYYNGEERAKGNILERFSAQQFPDLHSELNLSSLELGDSALYFCASSVVASSNEQFFGPGTRLTVL.

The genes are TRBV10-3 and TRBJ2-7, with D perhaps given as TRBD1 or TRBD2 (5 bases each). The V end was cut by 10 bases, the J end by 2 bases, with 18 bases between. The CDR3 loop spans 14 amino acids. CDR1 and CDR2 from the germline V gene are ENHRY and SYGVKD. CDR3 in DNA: TGTGCCAGCGAACCGGGACGGCAGACCTACGAGCAGTACTTC. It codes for CASEPGRQTYEQYF.

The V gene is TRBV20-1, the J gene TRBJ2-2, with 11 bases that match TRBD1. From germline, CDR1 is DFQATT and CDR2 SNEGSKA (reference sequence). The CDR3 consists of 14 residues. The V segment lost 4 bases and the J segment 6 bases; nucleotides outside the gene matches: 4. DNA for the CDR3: TGCAGTGCTACCGGGACAGGGGGATCCGGGGAGCTGTTTTTT. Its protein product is CSATGTGGSGELFF.

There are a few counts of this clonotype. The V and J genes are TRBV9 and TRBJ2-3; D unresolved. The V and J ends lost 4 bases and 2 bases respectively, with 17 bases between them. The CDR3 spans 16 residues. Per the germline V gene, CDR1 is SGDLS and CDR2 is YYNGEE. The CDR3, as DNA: TGTGCCAGCAGCAAACACCGGATTCAAAACACAGATACGCAGTATTTT. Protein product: CASSKHRIQNTDTQYF.

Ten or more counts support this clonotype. The DNA of the CDR3 is TGTGCCATCGCCGGGACAGGGGGAAACACCATATATTTT. It is translated as CAIAGTGGNTIYF. This sequence joins TRBV10-3 and TRBJ1-3; 9 positions agree with TRBD1. The CDR3 covers 13 residues. The germline CDR1 and CDR2 sequences are ENHRY and SYGVKD. The J segment lost 4 bases and the V segment lost 8 bases, leaving 3 bases of the junction unmatched.

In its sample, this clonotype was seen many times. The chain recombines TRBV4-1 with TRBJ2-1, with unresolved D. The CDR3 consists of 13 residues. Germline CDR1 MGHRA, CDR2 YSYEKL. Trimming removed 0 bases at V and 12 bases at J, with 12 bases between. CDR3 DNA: TGCGCCAGCAGCCAAGATTGGGCAGGATGGCAGTTCTTC. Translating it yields CASSQDWAGWQFF.

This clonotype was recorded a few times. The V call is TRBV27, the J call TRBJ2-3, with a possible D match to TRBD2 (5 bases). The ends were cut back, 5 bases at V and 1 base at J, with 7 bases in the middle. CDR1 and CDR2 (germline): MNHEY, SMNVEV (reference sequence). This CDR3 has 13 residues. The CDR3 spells CASSMRGTDTQYF. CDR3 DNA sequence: TGTGCCAGCAGTATGCGGGGCACAGATACGCAGTATTTT.

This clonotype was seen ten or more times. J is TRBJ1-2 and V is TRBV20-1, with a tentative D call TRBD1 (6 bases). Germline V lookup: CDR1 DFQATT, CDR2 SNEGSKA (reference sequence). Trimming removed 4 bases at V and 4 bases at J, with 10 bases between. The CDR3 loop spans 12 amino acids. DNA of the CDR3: TGCAGTGCTAACCCGGGGGCCTATGGCTACACCTTC. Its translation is CSANPGAYGYTF.

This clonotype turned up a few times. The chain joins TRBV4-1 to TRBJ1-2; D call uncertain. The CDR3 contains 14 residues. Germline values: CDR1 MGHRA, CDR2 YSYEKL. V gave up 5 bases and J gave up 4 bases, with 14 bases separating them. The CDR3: CASSGPLIGYGYTF. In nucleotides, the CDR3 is TGCGCCAGCAGCGGGCCCTTAATAGGCTATGGCTACACCTTC.

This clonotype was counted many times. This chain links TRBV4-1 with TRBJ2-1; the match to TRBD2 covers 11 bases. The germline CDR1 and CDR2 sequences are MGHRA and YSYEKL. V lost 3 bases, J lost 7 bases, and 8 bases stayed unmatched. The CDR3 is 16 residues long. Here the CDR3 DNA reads TGCGCCAGCAGCCAGCGACTAGCGGGATTTCCTAATGAGCAGTTCTTC. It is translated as CASSQRLAGFPNEQFF.

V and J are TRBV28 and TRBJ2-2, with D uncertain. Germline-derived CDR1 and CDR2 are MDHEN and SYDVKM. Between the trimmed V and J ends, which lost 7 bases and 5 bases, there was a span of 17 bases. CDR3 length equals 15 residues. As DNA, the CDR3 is TGTGCCAGCAAGAGCTGGACGATGACTACCGGGGAGCTGTTTTTT. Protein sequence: CASKSWTMTTGELFF.

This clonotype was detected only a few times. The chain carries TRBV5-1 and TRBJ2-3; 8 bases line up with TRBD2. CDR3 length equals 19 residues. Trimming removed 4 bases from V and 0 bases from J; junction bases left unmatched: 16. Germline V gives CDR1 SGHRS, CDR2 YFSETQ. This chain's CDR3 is CASSRFTSGWNPSTDTQYF. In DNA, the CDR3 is TGCGCCAGCAGCCGGTTTACTAGCGGATGGAACCCTAGCACAGATACGCAGTATTTT.

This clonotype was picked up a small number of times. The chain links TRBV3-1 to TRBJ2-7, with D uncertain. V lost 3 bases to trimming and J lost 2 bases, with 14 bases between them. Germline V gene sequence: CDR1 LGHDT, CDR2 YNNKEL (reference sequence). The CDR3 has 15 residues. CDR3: CASSQFGDSTYEQYF. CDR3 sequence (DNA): TGTGCCAGCAGCCAGTTTGGCGACTCCACCTACGAGCAGTACTTC.

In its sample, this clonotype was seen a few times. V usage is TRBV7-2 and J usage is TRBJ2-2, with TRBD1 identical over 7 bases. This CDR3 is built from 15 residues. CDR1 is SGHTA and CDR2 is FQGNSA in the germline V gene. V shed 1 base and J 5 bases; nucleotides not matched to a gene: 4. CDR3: CASSLGGTETGELFF. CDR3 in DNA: TGTGCCAGCAGCTTAGGTGGGACAGAAACCGGGGAGCTGTTTTTT.

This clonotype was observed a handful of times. The DNA for the CDR3 is TGTGCCAGCAGTAATCCGGGACTACCCCTCGAGCAGTACTTC. Amino acid sequence: CASSNPGLPLEQYF. V and J are TRBV28 and TRBJ2-7; 7 bases are a match to TRBD2. Unmatched junction bases numbered 10, after V lost 5 bases and J lost 6 bases. CDR3 length equals 14 residues. Germline loops: CDR1 MDHEN, CDR2 SYDVKM.

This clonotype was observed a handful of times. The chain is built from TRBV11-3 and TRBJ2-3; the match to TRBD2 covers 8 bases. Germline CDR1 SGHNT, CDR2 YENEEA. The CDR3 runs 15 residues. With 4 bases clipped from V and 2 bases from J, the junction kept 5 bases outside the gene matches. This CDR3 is CASSSTSGHTDTQYF. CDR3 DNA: TGTGCCAGCAGCTCAACTAGCGGCCACACAGATACGCAGTATTTT. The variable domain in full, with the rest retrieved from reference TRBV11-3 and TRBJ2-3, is EAGVVQSPRYKIIEKKQPVAFWCNPISGHNTLYWYLQNLGQGPELLIRYENEEAVDDSQLPKDRFSAERLKGVDSTLKIQPAELGDSAVYLCASSSTSGHTDTQYFGPGTRLTVL.

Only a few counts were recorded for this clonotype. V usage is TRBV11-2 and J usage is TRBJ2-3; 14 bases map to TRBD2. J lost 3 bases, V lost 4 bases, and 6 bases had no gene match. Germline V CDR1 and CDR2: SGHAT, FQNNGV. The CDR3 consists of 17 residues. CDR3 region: CASSSGLAGEGTDTQYF. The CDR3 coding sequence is TGTGCCAGCAGCTCGGGACTAGCGGGAGAGGGGACAGATACGCAGTATTTT. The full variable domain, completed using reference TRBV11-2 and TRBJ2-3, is EAGVAQSPRYKIIEKRQSVAFWCNPISGHATLYWYQQILGQGPKLLIQFQNNGVVDDSQLPKDRFSAERLKGVDSTLKIQPAKLEDSAVYLCASSSGLAGEGTDTQYFGPGTRLTVL.

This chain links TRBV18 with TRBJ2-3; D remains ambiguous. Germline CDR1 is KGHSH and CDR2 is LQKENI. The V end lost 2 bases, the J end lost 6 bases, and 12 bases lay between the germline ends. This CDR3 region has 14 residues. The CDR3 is CASSPANNVDTQYF. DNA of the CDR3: TGTGCCAGCTCACCAGCGAACAATGTGGATACGCAGTATTTT.

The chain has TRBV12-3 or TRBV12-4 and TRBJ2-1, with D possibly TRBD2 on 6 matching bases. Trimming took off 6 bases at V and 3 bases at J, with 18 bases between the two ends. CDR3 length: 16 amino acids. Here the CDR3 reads CASRSHLASNYNEQFF. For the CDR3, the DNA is TGTGCCAGCAGGTCCCATCTAGCGTCGAACTACAATGAGCAGTTCTTC.

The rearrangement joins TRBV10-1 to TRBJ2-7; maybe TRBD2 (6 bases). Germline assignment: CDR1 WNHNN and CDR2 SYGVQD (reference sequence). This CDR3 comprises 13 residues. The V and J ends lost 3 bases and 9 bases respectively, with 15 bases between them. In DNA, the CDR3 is TGCGCCAGCAGTGATTCTCGGGCCGGGGGGCAGTACTTC. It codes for CASSDSRAGGQYF.

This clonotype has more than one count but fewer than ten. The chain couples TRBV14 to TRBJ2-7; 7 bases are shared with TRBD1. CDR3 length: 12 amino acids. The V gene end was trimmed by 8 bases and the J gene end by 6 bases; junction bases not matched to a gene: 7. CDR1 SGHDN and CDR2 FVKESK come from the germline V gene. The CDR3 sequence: CASGSTGFEQYF. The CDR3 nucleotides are TGTGCCAGCGGCTCGACAGGGTTCGAGCAGTACTTC.

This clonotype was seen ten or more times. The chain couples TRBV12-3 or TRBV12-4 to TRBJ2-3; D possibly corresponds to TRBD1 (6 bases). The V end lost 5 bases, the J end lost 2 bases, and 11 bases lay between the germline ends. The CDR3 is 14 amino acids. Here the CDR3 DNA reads TGTGCCAGCAGTCGACAGGCATTCACAGATACGCAGTATTTT. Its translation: CASSRQAFTDTQYF.